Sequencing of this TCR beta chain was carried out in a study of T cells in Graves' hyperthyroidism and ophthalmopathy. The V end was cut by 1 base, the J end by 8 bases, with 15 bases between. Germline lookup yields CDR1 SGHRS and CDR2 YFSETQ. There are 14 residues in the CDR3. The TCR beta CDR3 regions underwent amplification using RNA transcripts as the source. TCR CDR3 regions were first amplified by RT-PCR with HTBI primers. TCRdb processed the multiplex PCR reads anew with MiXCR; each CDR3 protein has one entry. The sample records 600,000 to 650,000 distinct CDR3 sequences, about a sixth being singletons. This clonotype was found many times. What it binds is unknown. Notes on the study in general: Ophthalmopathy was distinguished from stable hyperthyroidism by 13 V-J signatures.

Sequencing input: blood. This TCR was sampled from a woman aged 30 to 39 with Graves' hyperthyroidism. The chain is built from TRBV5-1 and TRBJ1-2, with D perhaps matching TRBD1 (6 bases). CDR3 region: CASSLSQGLSGYTF. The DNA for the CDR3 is TGCGCCAGCAGCTTGAGTCAGGGGTTGAGCGGCTACACCTTC.